Listed here are 18 T cell receptor beta chains from one sample, sequenced in a study of cytomegalovirus exposure and HLA in healthy donors. The primer mix had 60 Vbeta and 13 Jbeta primers. Assay: immunoSEQ multiplex PCR; the TCRdb copy retains only in-frame clones and omits some. The sample has around 120,000 clones; around 60% are singletons. The specimen sequenced was PBMCs. These receptors originate from a man younger than 45 in good health and CMV-seropositive.

V is TRBV7-9 and J is TRBJ2-3; D not certain. The CDR3 contains 13 residues. Germline V gene data show CDR1 as SEHNR and CDR2 as FQNEAQ (reference sequence). Trimming took off 2 bases at V and 1 base at J, with 4 bases between the two ends. The CDR3, as DNA: TGTGCCAGCAGCTTAACTGGCACAGATACGCAGTATTTT. Its protein product is CASSLTGTDTQYF.

The rearrangement joins TRBV5-1 to TRBJ2-5; D not resolved. Germline V CDR1 and CDR2: SGHRS, YFSETQ. This CDR3 is built from 14 residues. V was shortened by 3 bases and J by 1 base, with 10 bases between the two germline ends. The CDR3 DNA reads as TGCGCCAGCAGCTCCGTGTCGGTCCAAGAGACCCAGTACTTC. It translates to CASSSVSVQETQYF.

With regard to this clone: Because the CDR3 is missing its conserved closing phenylalanine or tryptophan, this is likely a read error. The rearrangement uses TRBV19 and TRBJ1-5, with 7 bases fitting TRBD1. This CDR3 is 15 amino acids long. With V trimmed by 6 bases and J by 3 bases, 8 bases remained unmatched. The V gene's germline CDR1 is LNHDA and CDR2 SQIVND (reference sequence). This CDR3 is CASRVGQKFNQPQHS. CDR3 bases: TGTGCCAGTAGGGTGGGACAGAAATTCAATCAGCCCCAGCATTCT.

This chain joins TRBV5-4 and TRBJ2-2; tentative D call: TRBD1 (6 bases). Germline values: CDR1 SGHNT, CDR2 YYREEE (reference sequence). CDR3 length: 15 amino acids. The V end lost 0 bases, the J end lost 4 bases, and 10 bases lay between the germline ends. The DNA of the CDR3 is TGTGCCAGCAGCTTGGAACAGGGTAGCACCGGGGAGCTGTTTTTT. It is translated as CASSLEQGSTGELFF.

The chain carries TRBV2 and TRBJ2-3; D unresolved. The CDR3 covers 12 residues. CDR1 is SNHLY, CDR2 FYNNEI, per germline. V lost 5 bases to trimming and J lost 4 bases, with 7 bases between them. The CDR3 loop reads CASSREPDTQYF. The CDR3 DNA reads TGTGCCAGCAGTCGTGAGCCAGATACGCAGTATTTT.

The gene calls are TRBV11-3 and TRBJ1-4; 8 bases are shared with TRBD1. With V trimmed by 7 bases and J by 7 bases, 8 bases remained unmatched. CDR1 SGHNT and CDR2 YENEEA come from the germline V gene. The CDR3 contains 14 residues. The CDR3 here is CASNHRDRPEKLFF. In DNA, the CDR3 is TGTGCCAGCAACCACCGGGACAGGCCTGAAAAACTGTTTTTT.

This clone appeared many times. CDR3 DNA: TGTGCCAGCAGTGAAACCGGGACTGGGGACTCCTACGAGCAGTACTTC. This translates into CASSETGTGDSYEQYF. This sequence joins TRBV28 and TRBJ2-7, with a weak D call TRBD2 (6 bases). The CDR3 totals 16 residues. Germline CDR1 is MDHEN and CDR2 is SYDVKM. V lost 5 bases and J lost 0, with 17 bases in between.

This sequence joins TRBV2 and TRBJ1-4; D gene uncertain. Trimming took off 4 bases at V and 8 bases at J, with 20 bases between the two ends. Germline-derived CDR1 and CDR2 are SNHLY and FYNNEI. This CDR3 contains 16 residues. In DNA form, the CDR3 reads TGTGCCAGCAGTGGGAAGGACGGGAGGAGAGACGAAAAACTGTTTTTT. Translated: CASSGKDGRRDEKLFF.

This clone was detected a few times. The genes are TRBV7-9 and TRBJ2-3; the D is unclear. Between the trimmed V and J ends, which lost 5 bases and 4 bases, there was a span of 7 bases. Germline loops: CDR1 SEHNR, CDR2 FQNEAQ (reference sequence). The length of the CDR3 is 12 residues. The CDR3 is CASSPLSDTQYF. The CDR3 coding sequence is TGTGCCAGCAGCCCTCTTTCAGATACGCAGTATTTT.

The genes are TRBV9 and TRBJ2-1; 12 positions match TRBD2. The CDR3 is 15 amino acids. V dropped 0 bases and J dropped 7; count of bases not matched to a gene: 2. Germline CDR1 is SGDLS and CDR2 is YYNGEE. The CDR3 DNA sequence: TGTGCCAGCAGCGTAGCTAGCGGGGGGGAAAATGAGCAGTTCTTC. It yields the protein CASSVASGGENEQFF.

The chain recombines TRBV5-1 with TRBJ2-5; tentatively, D is TRBD1 (5 bases). Germline V CDR1 and CDR2: SGHRS, YFSETQ. This CDR3 contains 13 residues. V lost 9 bases to trimming and J lost 2 bases, with 14 bases between them. CDR3 nucleotides: TGCGCCACCAAAAGGGGCTCTCAAGAGACCCAGTACTTC. As protein: CATKRGSQETQYF.

As for this clone: Because the CDR3 is missing its conserved closing phenylalanine or tryptophan, this is likely a read error. The chain has TRBV7-8 and TRBJ1-1; D ambiguous. Germline lookup yields CDR1 SGHVS and CDR2 FQNEAQ. Trimming shortened V by 1 base and J by 2 bases, and 11 bases separated the two germline ends. The CDR3 runs to 15 residues. This CDR3 is CASSLVRGGNTEAFS. CDR3 sequence (DNA): TGTGCCAGCAGCTTAGTACGGGGAGGAAACACTGAAGCTTTCTCT.

This clone was detected a few times. This rearrangement joins TRBV19 to TRBJ1-3, with 9 bases matching TRBD1. This CDR3 contains 16 residues. Trimming removed 6 bases from V and 0 bases from J; junction bases left unmatched: 6. Germline-derived CDR1 and CDR2 are LNHDA and SQIVND (reference sequence). The CDR3 sequence: CASRWGQGGSGNTIYF. The CDR3, as DNA: TGTGCCAGTAGGTGGGGACAGGGAGGCTCTGGAAACACCATATATTTT.

The genes are TRBV14 and TRBJ1-5; no clear D. Germline V gene data show CDR1 as SGHDN and CDR2 as FVKESK. The CDR3 is 16 amino acids. V lost 0 bases and J 0 bases, leaving 9 bases between the germline ends. CDR3 loop: CASSQDNSYSNQPQHF. The CDR3 DNA follows: TGTGCCAGCAGCCAAGACAATAGCTATAGCAATCAGCCCCAGCATTTT.

V and J are TRBV30 and TRBJ2-1, with D perhaps TRBD2 (7 bases). Germline CDR1 and CDR2: GTSNPN and SVGIG (reference sequence). V dropped 3 bases and J dropped 7 bases, with 13 bases sitting between them. CDR3 size: 13 residues. Here the CDR3 DNA reads TGTGCCTGGAGAGGGGGGGGGCAAAATGAGCAGTTCTTC. This gives the protein CAWRGGGQNEQFF. Together with reference TRBV30 and TRBJ2-1, the CDR3 gives the full variable domain: SQTIHQWPATLVQPVGSPLSLECTVEGTSNPNLYWYRQAAGRGLQLLFYSVGIGQISSEVPQNLSASRPQDRQFILSSKKLLLSDSGFYLCAWRGGGQNEQFFGPGTRLTVL.

The V and J genes are TRBV27 and TRBJ1-1; D is uncertain. Deletions cut 6 bases from V and 1 base from J, with 9 bases between. The CDR3 covers 13 residues. CDR1 is MNHEY and CDR2 is SMNVEV in the germline V gene (reference sequence). CDR3 in amino acids: CASRPNRNTEAFF. The CDR3, as DNA: TGTGCCAGCAGACCAAACAGGAACACTGAAGCTTTCTTT.

The V call is TRBV27, the J call TRBJ1-5, with D possibly matching TRBD1 (6 bases). The CDR3 covers 13 residues. The germline gives CDR1 MNHEY, CDR2 SMNVEV (reference sequence). With 2 bases removed from V and 7 bases from J, the gap between germline ends came to 9 bases. The CDR3 DNA reads as TGTGCCAGCAGTTTAGCAGGGGTCCAGCCCCAGCATTTT. It specifies CASSLAGVQPQHF.

The chain has TRBV6-5 and TRBJ2-7; 12 bases are shared with TRBD1. The CDR3 extends over 15 amino acids. In germline, CDR1 is MNHEY, CDR2 SVGAGI. Trimming cost V 8 bases and J 6 bases; bases outside gene matches: 11. This CDR3 reads CASLGPGTGGAEQYF. CDR3 DNA: TGTGCCAGCTTAGGGCCCGGGACAGGGGGCGCCGAGCAGTACTTC.